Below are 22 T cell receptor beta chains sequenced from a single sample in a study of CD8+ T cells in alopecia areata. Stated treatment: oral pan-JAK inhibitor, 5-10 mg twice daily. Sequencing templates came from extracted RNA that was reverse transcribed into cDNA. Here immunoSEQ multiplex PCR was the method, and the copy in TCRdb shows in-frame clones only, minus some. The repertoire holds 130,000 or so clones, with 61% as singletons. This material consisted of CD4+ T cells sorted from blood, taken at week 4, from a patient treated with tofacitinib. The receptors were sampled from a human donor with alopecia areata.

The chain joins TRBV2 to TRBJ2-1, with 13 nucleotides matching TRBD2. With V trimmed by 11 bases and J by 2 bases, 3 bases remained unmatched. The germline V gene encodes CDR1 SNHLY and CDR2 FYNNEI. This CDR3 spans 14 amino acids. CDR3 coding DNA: TGTGCCGGACTAGCGGGAGAGGCCTACAATGAGCAGTTCTTC. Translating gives CAGLAGEAYNEQFF.

CDR3 residues: CASSLTLSGDHTGELFF. DNA of the CDR3: TGCGCCAGCAGCTTGACCCTTAGCGGGGACCACACCGGGGAGCTGTTTTTT. The V gene is TRBV5-1, the J gene TRBJ2-2; TRBD2 aligns across 8 bases. J lost 3 bases, V lost 1 base, and 8 bases had no gene match. CDR3 size: 17 residues. Germline CDR1 SGHRS, CDR2 YFSETQ. The entire variable domain, with the rest obtained from reference TRBV5-1 and TRBJ2-2, is as follows: KAGVTQTPRYLIKTRGQQVTLSCSPISGHRSVSWYQQTPGQGLQFLFEYFSETQRNKGNFPGRFSGRQFSNSRSEMNVSTLELGDSALYLCASSLTLSGDHTGELFFGEGSRLTVL.

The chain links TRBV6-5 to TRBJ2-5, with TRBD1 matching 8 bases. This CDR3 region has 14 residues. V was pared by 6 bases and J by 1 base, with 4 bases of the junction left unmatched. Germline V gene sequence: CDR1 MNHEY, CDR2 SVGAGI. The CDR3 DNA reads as TGTGCCAGCAGGACCACAGGGGGCCAAGAGACCCAGTACTTC. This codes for CASRTTGGQETQYF.

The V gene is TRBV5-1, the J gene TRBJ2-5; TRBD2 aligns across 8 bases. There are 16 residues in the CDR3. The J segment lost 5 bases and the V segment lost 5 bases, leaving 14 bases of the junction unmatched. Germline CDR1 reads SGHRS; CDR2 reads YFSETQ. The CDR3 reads CASRALAAGGQETQYF. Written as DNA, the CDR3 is TGCGCCAGCAGGGCCCTGGCGGCGGGAGGTCAGGAGACCCAGTACTTC.

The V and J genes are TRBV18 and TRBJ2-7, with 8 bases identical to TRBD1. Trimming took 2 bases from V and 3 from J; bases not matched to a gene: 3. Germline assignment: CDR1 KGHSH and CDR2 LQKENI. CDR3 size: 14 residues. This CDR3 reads CASSPRTGLYEQYF. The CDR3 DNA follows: TGTGCCAGCTCACCAAGGACAGGGCTCTACGAGCAGTACTTC.

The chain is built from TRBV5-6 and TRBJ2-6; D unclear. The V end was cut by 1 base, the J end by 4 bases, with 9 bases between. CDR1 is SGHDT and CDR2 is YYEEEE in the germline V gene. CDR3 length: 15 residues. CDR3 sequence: CASSLRVAGANVLTF. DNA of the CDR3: TGTGCCAGCAGCTTGAGGGTTGCCGGGGCCAACGTCCTGACTTTC.

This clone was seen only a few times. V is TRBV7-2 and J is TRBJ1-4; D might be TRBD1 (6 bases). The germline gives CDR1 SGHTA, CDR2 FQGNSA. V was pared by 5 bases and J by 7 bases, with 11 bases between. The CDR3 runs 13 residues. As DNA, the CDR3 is TGTGCCAGCAGCAAACAGGGAGGTGAAAAACTGTTTTTT. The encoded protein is CASSKQGGEKLFF.

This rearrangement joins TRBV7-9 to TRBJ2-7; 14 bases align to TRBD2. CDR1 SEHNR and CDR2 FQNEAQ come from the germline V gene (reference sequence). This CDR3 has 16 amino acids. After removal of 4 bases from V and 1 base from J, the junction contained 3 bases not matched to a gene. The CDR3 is CASSSGTSGSSYEQYF. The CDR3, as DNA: TGTGCCAGCAGCTCAGGGACTAGCGGGAGTTCCTACGAGCAGTACTTC.

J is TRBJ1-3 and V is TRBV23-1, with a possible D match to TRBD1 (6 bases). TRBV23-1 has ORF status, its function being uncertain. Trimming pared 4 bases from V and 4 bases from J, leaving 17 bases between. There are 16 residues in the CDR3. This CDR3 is CASSPRQPGVGNTIYF. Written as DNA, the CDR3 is TGCGCCAGCAGTCCTCGACAGCCAGGGGTGGGAAACACCATATATTTT.

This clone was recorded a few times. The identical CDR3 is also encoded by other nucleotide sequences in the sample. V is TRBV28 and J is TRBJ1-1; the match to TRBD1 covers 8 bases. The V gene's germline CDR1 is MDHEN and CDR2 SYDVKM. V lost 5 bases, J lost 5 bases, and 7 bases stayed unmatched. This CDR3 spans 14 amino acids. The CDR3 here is CASSSRDRRTEAFF. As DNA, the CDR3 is TGTGCCAGCAGTAGCCGGGACAGGAGGACTGAAGCTTTCTTT.

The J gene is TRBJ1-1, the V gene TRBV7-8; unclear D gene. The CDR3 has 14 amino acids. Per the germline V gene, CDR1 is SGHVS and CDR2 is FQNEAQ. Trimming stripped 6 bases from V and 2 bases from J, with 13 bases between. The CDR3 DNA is TGTGCCAGCAGTCGGGGTACTTCAAACACTGAAGCTTTCTTT. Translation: CASSRGTSNTEAFF.

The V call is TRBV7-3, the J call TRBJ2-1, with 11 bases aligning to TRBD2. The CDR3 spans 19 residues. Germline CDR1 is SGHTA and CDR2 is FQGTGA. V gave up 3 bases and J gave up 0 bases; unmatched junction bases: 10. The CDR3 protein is CASSFSGTSGNSSYNEQFF. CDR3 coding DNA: TGTGCCAGCAGCTTCTCCGGGACTAGCGGCAACAGCTCCTACAATGAGCAGTTCTTC.

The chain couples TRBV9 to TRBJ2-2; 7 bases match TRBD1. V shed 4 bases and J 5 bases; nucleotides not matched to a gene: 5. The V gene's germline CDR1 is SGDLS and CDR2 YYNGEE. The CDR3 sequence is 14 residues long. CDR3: CASSSKTGTGELFF. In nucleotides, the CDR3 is TGTGCCAGCAGCTCGAAGACAGGGACCGGGGAGCTGTTTTTT.

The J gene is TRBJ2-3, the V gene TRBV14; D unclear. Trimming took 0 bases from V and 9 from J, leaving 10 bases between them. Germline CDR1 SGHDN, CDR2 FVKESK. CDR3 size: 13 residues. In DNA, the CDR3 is TGTGCCAGCAGCCAAGAATTCGCCAGAACGCAGTATTTT. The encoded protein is CASSQEFARTQYF.

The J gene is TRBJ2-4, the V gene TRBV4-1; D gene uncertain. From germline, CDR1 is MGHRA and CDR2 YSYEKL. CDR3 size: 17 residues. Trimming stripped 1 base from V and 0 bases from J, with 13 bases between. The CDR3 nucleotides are TGCGCCAGCAGCCAAGGTCCCTTGGGGTTAGCCAAAAACATTCAGTACTTC. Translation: CASSQGPLGLAKNIQYF.

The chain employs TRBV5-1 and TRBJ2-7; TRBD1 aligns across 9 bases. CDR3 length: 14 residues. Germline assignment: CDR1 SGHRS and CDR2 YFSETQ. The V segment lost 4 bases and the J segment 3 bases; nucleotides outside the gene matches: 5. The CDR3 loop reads CASSLRTGDYEQYF. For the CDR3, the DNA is TGCGCCAGCAGCCTCAGGACAGGGGACTACGAGCAGTACTTC.

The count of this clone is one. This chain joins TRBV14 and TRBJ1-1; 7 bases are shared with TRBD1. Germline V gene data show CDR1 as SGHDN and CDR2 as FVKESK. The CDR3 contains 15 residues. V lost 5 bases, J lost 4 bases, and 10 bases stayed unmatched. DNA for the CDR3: TGTGCCAGCAGCTTCAAAACAGGGGTGGGCACTGAAGCTTTCTTT. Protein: CASSFKTGVGTEAFF.

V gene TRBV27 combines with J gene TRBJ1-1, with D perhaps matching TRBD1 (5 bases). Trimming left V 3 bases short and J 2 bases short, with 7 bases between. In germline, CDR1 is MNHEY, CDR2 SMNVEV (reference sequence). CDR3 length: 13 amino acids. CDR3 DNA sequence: TGTGCCAGCAGTTTCCGGGACAACACTGAAGCTTTCTTT. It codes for CASSFRDNTEAFF.

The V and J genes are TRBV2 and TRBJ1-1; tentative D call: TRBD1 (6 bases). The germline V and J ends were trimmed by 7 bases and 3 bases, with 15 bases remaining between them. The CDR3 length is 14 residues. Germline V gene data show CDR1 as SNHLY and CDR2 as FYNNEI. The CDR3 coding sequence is TGTGCCAGCAATCGCCCCCCAGGGGACACTGAAGCTTTCTTT. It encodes CASNRPPGDTEAFF. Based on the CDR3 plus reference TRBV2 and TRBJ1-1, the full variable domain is EPEVTQTPSHQVTQMGQEVILRCVPISNHLYFYWYRQILGQKVEFLVSFYNNEISEKSEIFDDQFSVERPDGSNFTLKIRSTKLEDSAMYFCASNRPPGDTEAFFGQGTRLTVV.

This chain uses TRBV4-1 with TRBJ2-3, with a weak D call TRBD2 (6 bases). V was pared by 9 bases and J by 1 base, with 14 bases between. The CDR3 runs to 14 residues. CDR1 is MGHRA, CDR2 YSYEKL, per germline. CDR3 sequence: CARGGTRGTDTQYF. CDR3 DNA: TGCGCCAGGGGGGGTACTAGGGGCACAGATACGCAGTATTTT.

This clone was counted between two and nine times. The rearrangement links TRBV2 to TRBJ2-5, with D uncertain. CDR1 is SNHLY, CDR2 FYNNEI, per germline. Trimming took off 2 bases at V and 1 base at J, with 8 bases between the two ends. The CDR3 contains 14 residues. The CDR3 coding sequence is TGTGCCAGCAGTGAACCGGCAGCCCAAGAGACCCAGTACTTC. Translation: CASSEPAAQETQYF.

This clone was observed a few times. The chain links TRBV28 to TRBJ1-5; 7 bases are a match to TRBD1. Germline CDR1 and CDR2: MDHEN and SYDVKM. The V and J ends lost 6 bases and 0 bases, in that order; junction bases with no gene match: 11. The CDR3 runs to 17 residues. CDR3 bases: TGTGCCAGCAGGGGGGCCGGCGACAGGGATAGCAATCAGCCCCAGCATTTT. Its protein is CASRGAGDRDSNQPQHF.